The clone carrying this T cell receptor beta chain was seen ten or more times. Its antigen is as yet unknown. Construction of the TCRbeta library involved unique molecular identifiers. TCRdb redid the calling of the PCR reads with MiXCR, one entry per CDR3 protein. The sample consists of approximately 300,000 distinct CDR3 sequences, over 9.5% of them appearing once. The CDR3 is 17 amino acids. The germline gives CDR1 SGHAT, CDR2 FQNNGV. V was trimmed by 6 bases and J by 2 bases, leaving 17 bases between them. The entry originates in a study of T-cell reconstitution after alpha-beta-depleted transplantation in children. Whole-study findings and limits: High day-60 TCRbeta diversity in some patients came from surviving recipient T cells and thymic progenitors. Expanded graft clones numbering several hundred reportedly gave rise to alpha-beta T cells about two months after transplant. It was newly produced T cells that mostly accounted for T-cell counts and diversity one year after transplant.

The chain carries TRBV11-2 and TRBJ1-6, with D unresolved. This TCR was sampled from a boy under three years old with acute myeloid leukemia, due to receive a stem cell transplant. Specimen: PBMCs, collected before TCRalphabeta/CD19-depleted stem cell transplant. The chain's CDR3 is CASRGIWGSTYNSPLHF. The CDR3, as DNA: TGTGCCAGCAGGGGAATTTGGGGTAGCACCTATAATTCACCCCTCCACTTT.